These 4 T cell receptor beta chains were sequenced from one sample in a study of blood T cell repertoires in COVID-19 (dated by TCRdb to about 2020). The library was obtained by the immunoSEQ multiplex PCR assay. TCRdb provides this immuneACCESS table in a form limited to in-frame rearrangements. Some clones are lacking; in checked studies, under half of them reflect an unresolved V gene, and why the rest are absent is not known. In this sample the table shows about 130,000 clones, 65% to 90% of which occur a single time. The biggest ten clones account for roughly a quarter of the sample. The sample taken for sequencing was peripheral blood. The source of these receptors is a woman over 75 with acute or convalescent COVID-19.

The V gene is TRBV7-5, the J gene TRBJ1-3; the table's TRBD1 call for D was not verified on the DNA. TRBV7-5 is termed a pseudogene. The CDR3 contains 17 residues. CDR3 in DNA: TGTGCCAGAAGCCTACCCATAAGCAGGGAAGGTGGAAACACCATATATTTT. Its protein is CARSLPISREGGNTIYF.

J is TRBJ2-7 and V is TRBV10-3; 7 bases agree with TRBD2. The CDR3 runs to 13 residues. In germline, CDR1 is ENHRY, CDR2 SYGVKD. The J segment lost 6 bases and the V segment lost 3 bases, leaving 5 bases of the junction unmatched. CDR3 sequence reads: CAISDPGRAEQYV. CDR3 coding DNA: TGTGCCATCAGTGACCCGGGGAGGGCCGAGCAGTACGTC.

The chain recombines TRBV5-1 with TRBJ2-7; no firm D call. CDR3 length: 14 amino acids. Germline values: CDR1 SGHRS, CDR2 YFSETQ. V lost 2 bases, J lost 2 bases, and 11 bases lay in between. The chain's CDR3 is CASSFRSSTYEQYV. CDR3 in DNA: TGCGCCAGCAGCTTCCGAAGTAGTACCTACGAGCAGTACGTC.

This rearrangement joins TRBV28 to TRBJ1-1, with TRBD1 as a possible D gene (5 bases). Germline V gives CDR1 MDHEN, CDR2 SYDVKM. The CDR3 runs 14 residues. Trimming removed 7 bases at V and 9 bases at J, with 21 bases between. The CDR3 DNA reads TGTGCCAGCACTAACCGCCGTGGGCCAGGGCAAGCTTTCTTT. Encoded protein: CASTNRRGPGQAFF.